A selection of T cell receptor beta chains follows, all from one sample in a study of human T cells and chemical hapten exposure. TCRdb called the RACE reads again in MiXCR, with one record for every CDR3 protein. Among 30,000 or so distinct CDR3 sequences listed, about 7% were seen once. The source material was whole blood. These receptors all stem from a human donor in good health. Some clones in this sample may be carry-over from other donors' samples. The CDR3 runs from the conserved cysteine through the conserved F or W. Clone size is not always given. Where it is, it says once, few, many or a class for expanded clones.

cdr3_aa v_call clone_size
CASSFGAGGYNEQFF TRBV7-2 many
CASSLGCGTEAFF TRBV7-2 NA
CASSFLQGAGNSPLHF TRBV7-9 many
CASRWNVGGYTF TRBV12-3/TRBV12-4 NA
CASSLVIGRGYTF TRBV5-6 many
CASSLRPQGYEQYF TRBV7-2 many
CASSEQDGSNSPLHF TRBV6-1 few
CASSFSGQGMRKLFF TRBV12-3/TRBV12-4 few
CASSFHGTNTEAFF TRBV12-3/TRBV12-4 many
CASSLYNNEQFF TRBV7-2 medium-sized
CSARDRRYEQYF TRBV20-1 many
CASSLNRGAEAFF TRBV27 many
CASSGLAGGREQYF TRBV5-1 NA
CANKGQGTDEKLFF TRBV5-1 NA
CSARDSRGSGANVLTF TRBV20-1 few
CSAPMTGINQPQHF TRBV20-1 many
CASRLTAGGPGEQFF TRBV7-2 NA
CASSLAGDHTDTQYF TRBV7-9 few